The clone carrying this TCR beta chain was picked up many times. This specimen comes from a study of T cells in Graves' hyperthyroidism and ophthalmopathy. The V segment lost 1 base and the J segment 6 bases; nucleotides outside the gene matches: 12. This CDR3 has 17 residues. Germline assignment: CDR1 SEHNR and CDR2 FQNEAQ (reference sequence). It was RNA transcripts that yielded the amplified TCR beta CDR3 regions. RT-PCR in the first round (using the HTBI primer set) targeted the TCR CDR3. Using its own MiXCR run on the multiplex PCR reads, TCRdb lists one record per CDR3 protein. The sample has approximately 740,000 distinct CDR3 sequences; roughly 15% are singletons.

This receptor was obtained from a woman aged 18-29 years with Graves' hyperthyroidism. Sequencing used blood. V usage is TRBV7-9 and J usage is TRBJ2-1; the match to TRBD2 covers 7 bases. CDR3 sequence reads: CASSLVGGLPLFNEQFF. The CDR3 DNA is TGTGCCAGCAGCTTAGTTGGGGGACTACCCCTCTTCAATGAGCAGTTCTTC.